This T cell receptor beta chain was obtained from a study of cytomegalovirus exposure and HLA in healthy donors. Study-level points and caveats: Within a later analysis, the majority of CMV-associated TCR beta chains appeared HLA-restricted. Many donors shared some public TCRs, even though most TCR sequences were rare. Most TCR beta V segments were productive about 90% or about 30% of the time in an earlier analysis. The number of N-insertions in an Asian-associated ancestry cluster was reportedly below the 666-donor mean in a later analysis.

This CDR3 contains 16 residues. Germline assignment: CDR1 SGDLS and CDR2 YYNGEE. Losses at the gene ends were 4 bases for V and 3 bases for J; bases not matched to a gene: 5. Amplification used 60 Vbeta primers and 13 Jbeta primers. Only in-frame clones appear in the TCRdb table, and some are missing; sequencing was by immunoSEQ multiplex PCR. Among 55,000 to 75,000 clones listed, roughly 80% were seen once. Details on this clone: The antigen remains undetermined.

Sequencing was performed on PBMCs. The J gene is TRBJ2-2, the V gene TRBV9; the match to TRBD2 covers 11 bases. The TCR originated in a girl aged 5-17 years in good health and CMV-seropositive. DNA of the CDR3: TGTGCCAGCAGCATTCCGGGACTAGCGGACACCGGGGAGCTGTTTTTT. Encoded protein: CASSIPGLADTGELFF. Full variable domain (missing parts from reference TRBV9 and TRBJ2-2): DSGVTQTPKHLITATGQRVTLRCSPRSGDLSVYWYQQSLDQGLQFLIQYYNGEERAKGNILERFSAQQFPDLHSELNLSSLELGDSALYFCASSIPGLADTGELFFGEGSRLTVL.